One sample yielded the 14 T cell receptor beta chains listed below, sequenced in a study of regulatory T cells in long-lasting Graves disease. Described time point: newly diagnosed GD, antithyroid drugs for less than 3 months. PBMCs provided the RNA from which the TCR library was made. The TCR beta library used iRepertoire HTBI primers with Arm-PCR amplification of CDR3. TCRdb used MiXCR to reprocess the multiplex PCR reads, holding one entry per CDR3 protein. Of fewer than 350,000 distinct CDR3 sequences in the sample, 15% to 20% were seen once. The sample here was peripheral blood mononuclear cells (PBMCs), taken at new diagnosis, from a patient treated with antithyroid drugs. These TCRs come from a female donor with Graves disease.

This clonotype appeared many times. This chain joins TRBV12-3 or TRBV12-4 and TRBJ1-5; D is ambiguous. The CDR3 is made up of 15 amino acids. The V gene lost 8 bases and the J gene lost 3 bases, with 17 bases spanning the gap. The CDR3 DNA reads TGTGCCAGCGCCCTTGGTTCGCAGCACAATCAGCCCCAGCATTTT. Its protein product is CASALGSQHNQPQHF.

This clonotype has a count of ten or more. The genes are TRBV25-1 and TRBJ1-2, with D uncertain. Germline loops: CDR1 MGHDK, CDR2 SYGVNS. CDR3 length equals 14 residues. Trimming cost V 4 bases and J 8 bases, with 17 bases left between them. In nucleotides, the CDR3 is TGTGCCAGCAGTGGGGGTCGGCGGGCTGGCGGCTACACCTTC. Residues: CASSGGRRAGGYTF.

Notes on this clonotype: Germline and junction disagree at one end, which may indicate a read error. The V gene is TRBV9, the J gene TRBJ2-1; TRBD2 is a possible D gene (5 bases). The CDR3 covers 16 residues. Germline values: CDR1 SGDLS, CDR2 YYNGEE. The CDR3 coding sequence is TGTGCCAACAGCGTAGGAAGTCAGGTCGGGATCACTGAGCAGTTCTTC. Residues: CANSVGSQVGITEQFF.

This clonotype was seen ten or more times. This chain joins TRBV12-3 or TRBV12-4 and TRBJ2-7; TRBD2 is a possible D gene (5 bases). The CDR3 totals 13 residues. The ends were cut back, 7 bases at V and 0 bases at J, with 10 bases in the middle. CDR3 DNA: TGTGCCAGCACTCCCCGGGACTCCTACGAGCAGTACTTC. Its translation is CASTPRDSYEQYF.

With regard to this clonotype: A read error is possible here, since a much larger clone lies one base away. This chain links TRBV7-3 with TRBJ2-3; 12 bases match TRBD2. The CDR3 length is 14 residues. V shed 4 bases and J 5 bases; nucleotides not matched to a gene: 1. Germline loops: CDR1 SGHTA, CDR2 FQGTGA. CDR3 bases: TGTGCCAGCAGCTCTAGCGGGAGGGGAGATACGCAGTATTTT. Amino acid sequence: CASSSSGRGDTQYF.

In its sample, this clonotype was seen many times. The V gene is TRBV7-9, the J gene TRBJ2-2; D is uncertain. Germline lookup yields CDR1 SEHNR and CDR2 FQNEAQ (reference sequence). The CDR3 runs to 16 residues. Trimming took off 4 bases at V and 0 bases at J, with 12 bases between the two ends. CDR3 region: CASSSAANANTGELFF. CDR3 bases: TGTGCCAGCAGCTCGGCCGCGAATGCGAACACCGGGGAGCTGTTTTTT.

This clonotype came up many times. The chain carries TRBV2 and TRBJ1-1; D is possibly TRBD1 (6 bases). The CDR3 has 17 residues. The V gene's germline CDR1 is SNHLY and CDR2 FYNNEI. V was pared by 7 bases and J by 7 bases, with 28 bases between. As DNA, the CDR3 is TGTGCCAGCAATTACGGGACAAGGGCCCTCTTTAGGGATGAAGCTTTCTTT. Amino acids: CASNYGTRALFRDEAFF.

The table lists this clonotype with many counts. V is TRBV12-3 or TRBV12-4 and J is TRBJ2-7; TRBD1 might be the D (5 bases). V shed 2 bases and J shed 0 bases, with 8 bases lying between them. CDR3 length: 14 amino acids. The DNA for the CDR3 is TGTGCCAGCAGTTTATCAGGGTACTCCTACGAGCAGTACTTC. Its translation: CASSLSGYSYEQYF.

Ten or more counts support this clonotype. CDR3: CASTVDRDNEQFF. CDR3 sequence (DNA): TGTGCCAGCACCGTGGACAGAGACAATGAGCAGTTCTTC. V usage is TRBV6-1 and J usage is TRBJ2-1; possibly TRBD1 for D (6 bases). From germline, CDR1 is MNHNS and CDR2 SASEGT. The CDR3 consists of 13 residues. V lost 7 bases, J lost 5 bases, and 12 bases lay in between.

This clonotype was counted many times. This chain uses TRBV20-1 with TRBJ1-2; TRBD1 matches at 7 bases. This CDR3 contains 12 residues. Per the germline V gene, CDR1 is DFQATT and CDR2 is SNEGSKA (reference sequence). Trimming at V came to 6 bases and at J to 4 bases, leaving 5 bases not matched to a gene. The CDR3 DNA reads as TGCAGTGCCAGGGGGGAGATCTATGGCTACACCTTC. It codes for CSARGEIYGYTF.

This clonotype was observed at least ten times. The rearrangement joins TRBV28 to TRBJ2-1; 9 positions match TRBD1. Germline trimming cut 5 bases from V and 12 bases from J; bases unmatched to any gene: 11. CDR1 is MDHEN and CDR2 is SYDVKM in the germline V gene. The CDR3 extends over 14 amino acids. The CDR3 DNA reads TGTGCCAGCAGTCCGGGACAGGGATTTGAGGGGCAGTTCTTC. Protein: CASSPGQGFEGQFF.

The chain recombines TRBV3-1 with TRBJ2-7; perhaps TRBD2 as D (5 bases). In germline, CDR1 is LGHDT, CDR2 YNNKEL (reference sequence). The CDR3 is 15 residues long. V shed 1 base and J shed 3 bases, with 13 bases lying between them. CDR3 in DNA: TGTGCCAGCAGCCAAGGGACTCCCTCTTTCTACGAGCAGTACTTC. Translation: CASSQGTPSFYEQYF.

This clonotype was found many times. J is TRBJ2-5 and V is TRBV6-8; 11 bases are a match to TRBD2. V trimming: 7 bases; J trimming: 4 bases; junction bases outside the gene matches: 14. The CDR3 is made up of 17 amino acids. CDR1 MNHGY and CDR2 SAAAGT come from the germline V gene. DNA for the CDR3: TGTGCCAGCACCCCTACCTTAGCGGGAGGGCCAGGAGAGACCCAGTACTTC. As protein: CASTPTLAGGPGETQYF.

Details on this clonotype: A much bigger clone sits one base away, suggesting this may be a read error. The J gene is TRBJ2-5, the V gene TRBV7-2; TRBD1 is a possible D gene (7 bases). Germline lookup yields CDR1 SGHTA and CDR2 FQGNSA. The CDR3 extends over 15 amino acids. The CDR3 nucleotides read TGTGCCAGCAGACCACAGGGGTCCGGAGGGGAGACCCGGTACTTC. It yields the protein CASRPQGSGGETRYF.